A single T cell receptor beta chain is shown here with its context. The antigen is not known. This sample was included in a study of T cell responses to AZD1222 COVID-19 vaccine. Study as a whole: Doses given second, at about 4 or about 12 weeks, were pooled.

The germline gives CDR1 MNHNY, CDR2 SVGAGI (reference sequence). V lost 6 bases to trimming and J lost 0 bases, with 9 bases between them. The length of the CDR3 is 14 residues. Overall study results and limits: CD4 TCRs associated with vaccination spanned spike, dominating at 160-218 and 743-854. Without day 14 samples, only post-peak T cell repertoires were studied. At baseline, just 6 or 7 AZD1222 recipients tested seropositive.

Sequenced by immunoSEQ multiplex PCR; TCRdb stores in-frame clones only, minus some. This table has roughly 96,000 clones, about 89% appearing once. V gene TRBV6-6 combines with J gene TRBJ1-5; no firm D call. This material consisted of peripheral blood, taken on day 0 of AZD1222 vaccination. This receptor was obtained from an adult in good health. The CDR3 sequence is CASRAGTSNQPQHF. The CDR3 nucleotides are TGTGCCAGCAGGGCAGGAACTAGCAATCAGCCCCAGCATTTT.